This TCR beta chain came from a study of T cells after yellow fever vaccination. Study in general: Researchers used SMART-Seq v4 Ultra Low Input to prepare fractions that had low cell numbers. Study-level points and caveats: One caveat is that FACS-sorted repertoires could contain abundant clonotypes contaminating from the bulk population. Subsequent booster samples again held most clones from primary vaccination (nearly 98% CD4, 85% to 90% CD8).

This clonotype was observed once. Antigen specificity is unknown. TCR cDNA, made by 5'RACE template switching, carried an added universal primer site and UMIs. In TCRdb, the 5' RACE reads were re-called with MiXCR into one record per CDR3 protein. The sample has hundreds of thousands of distinct CDR3 sequences; less than 20% are singletons. The sequence was collected from a man between 18 and 29 years old who received the YFV17D yellow fever vaccine. Sequenced here: PBMCs, sampled 5 days after the first yellow fever vaccination.

The CDR3 loop reads CSAPSRTGSAYEQYF. CDR3 coding DNA: TGCAGTGCTCCTTCTCGGACAGGGAGTGCCTACGAGCAGTACTTC. The chain has TRBV20-1 and TRBJ2-7; 8 bases fit TRBD1. This CDR3 has 15 residues. The V segment lost 5 bases and the J segment 2 bases; nucleotides outside the gene matches: 11. The germline gives CDR1 DFQATT, CDR2 SNEGSKA (reference sequence).